This paragraph covers one T cell receptor (beta chain) sequence. Its antigen is unknown. This entry is derived from a study of blood T cells in healthy people across ages. In the study overall: When template switching was applied, about one barcoded beta molecule was captured per two T cells.

The CDR3 extends over 13 amino acids. V lost 2 bases to trimming and J lost 5 bases, with 11 bases between them. Germline assignment: CDR1 SGHRS and CDR2 YFSETQ. General study results and limits: Unsorted PBMCs blocked a conclusive comparison of naive and antigen-experienced cells. Diversity figures based on one million T cells were deemed too low. The long-lived group displayed more naive CD4+ cells, plus higher diversity, than the aged donors did.

Alongside a J-beta primer mix, a sample-barcoded 5' primer served in a second PCR lasting about 7 to 12 cycles. TCRdb independently ran MiXCR on the 5' RACE reads; one entry per CDR3 protein. The sample has about 1 million distinct CDR3 sequences, under 45% seen once. This receptor was obtained from a woman aged 60-75 years in good health. This sequence joins TRBV5-1 and TRBJ2-7; the D call may be TRBD1 or TRBD2 (5 bases each). What was sequenced was blood. The CDR3 spells CASSFGASDEQYF. CDR3 bases: TGCGCCAGCAGCTTCGGGGCGTCCGACGAGCAGTACTTC.